This T cell receptor beta chain emerged from a study of T cell responses to AZD1222 COVID-19 vaccine. Broader study findings: After two AZD1222 doses, spike-specific TCR breadth and depth rose versus day 0. At baseline, seropositivity was found in only a handful of AZD1222 recipients.

This clone came up once. The antigen remains unidentified. Germline-derived CDR1 and CDR2 are MGHRA and YSYEKL. The CDR3 contains 13 residues. Trimming took 1 base from V and 7 from J, leaving 7 bases between them. TCRdb keeps only in-frame clones here, not all; method: immunoSEQ multiplex PCR. The sample holds around 97,000 clones, 90% seen once. The chain recombines TRBV4-1 with TRBJ1-4; D remains unclear. The specimen comprised peripheral blood, sampled on day 0 of AZD1222 vaccination. The receptor comes from an adult in good health. CDR3 region: CASSQAPTEKLFF. The CDR3 DNA reads as TGCGCCAGCAGCCAAGCCCCAACTGAAAAACTGTTTTTT.